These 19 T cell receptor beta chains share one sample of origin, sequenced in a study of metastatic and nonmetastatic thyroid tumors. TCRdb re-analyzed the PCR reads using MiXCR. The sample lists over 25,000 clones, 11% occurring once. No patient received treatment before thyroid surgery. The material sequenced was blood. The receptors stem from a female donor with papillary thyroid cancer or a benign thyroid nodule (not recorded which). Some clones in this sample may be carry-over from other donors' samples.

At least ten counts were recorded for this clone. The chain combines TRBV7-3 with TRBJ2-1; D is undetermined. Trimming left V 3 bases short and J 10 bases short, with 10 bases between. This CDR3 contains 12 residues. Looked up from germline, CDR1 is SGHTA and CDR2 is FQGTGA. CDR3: CASSFPNTEQFF. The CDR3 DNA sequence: TGTGCCAGCAGCTTCCCCAATACCGAGCAGTTCTTC.

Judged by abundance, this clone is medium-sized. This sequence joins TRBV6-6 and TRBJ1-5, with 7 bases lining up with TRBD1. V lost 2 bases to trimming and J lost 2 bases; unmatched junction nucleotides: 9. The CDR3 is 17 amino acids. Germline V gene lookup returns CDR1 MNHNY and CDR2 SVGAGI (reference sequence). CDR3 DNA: TGTGCCAGCAGTTACCGACAGGGAGGAGAGGGCAATCAGCCCCAGCATTTT. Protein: CASSYRQGGEGNQPQHF.

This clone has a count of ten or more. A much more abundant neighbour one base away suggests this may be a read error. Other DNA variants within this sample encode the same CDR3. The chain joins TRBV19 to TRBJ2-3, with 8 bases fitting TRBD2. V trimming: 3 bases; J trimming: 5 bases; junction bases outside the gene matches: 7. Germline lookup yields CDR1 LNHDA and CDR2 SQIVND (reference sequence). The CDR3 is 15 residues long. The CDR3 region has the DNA TGTGCCAGTAGTATCACTAGCGGTATTAGAGATACGCAGTATTTT. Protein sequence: CASSITSGIRDTQYF.

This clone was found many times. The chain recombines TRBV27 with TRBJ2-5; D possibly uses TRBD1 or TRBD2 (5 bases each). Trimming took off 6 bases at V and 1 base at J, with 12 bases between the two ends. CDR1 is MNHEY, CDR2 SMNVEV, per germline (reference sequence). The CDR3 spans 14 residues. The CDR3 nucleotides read TGTGCCAGCAGGCCCAGGGACGGCCAAGAGACCCAGTACTTC. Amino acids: CASRPRDGQETQYF.

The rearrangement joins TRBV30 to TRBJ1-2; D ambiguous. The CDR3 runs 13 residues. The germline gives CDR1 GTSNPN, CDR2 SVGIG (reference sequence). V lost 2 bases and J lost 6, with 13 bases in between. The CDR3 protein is CAWSTAIRDGYTF. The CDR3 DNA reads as TGTGCCTGGAGTACAGCTATAAGGGATGGCTACACCTTC.

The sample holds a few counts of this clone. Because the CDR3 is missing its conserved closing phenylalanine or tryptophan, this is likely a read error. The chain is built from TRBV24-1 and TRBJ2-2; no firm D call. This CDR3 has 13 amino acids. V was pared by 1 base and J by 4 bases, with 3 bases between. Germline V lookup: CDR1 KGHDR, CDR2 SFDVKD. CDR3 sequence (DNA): TGTGCCACCAGTGATTTTTTCACCGGGGAGCTGTTTCTT. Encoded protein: CATSDFFTGELFL.

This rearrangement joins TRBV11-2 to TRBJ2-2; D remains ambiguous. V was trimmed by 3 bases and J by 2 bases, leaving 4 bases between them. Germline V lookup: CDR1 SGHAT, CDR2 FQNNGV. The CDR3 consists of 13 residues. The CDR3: CASSLINTGELFF. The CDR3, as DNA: TGTGCCAGCAGCTTGATTAACACCGGGGAGCTGTTTTTT.

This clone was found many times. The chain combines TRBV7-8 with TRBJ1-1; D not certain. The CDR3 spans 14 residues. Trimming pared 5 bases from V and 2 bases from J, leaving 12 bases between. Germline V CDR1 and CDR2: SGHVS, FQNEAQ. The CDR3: CASSPRPGNTEAFF. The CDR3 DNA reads TGTGCCAGCAGCCCGAGGCCAGGAAACACTGAAGCTTTCTTT. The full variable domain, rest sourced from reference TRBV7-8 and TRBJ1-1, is GAGVSQSPRYKVAKRGQDVALRCDPISGHVSLFWYQQALGQGPEFLTYFQNEAQLDKSGLPSDRFFAERPEGSVSTLKIQRTQQEDSAVYLCASSPRPGNTEAFFGQGTRLTVV.

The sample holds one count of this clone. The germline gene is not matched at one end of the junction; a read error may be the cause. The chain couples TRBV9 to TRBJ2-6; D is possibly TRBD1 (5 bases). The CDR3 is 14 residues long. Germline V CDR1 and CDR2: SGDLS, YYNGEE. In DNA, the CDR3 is TGTGCCAGCACCCTGCCCTCTGGGGCCAATGTCCTGACTTTC. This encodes CASTLPSGANVLTF.

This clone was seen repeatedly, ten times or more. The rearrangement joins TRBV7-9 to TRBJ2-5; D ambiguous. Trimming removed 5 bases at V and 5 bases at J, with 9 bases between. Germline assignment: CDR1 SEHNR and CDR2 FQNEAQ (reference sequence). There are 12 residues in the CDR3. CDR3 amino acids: CASSTSWETQYF. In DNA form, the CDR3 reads TGTGCCAGCAGCACCTCCTGGGAGACCCAGTACTTC.

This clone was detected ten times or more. The CDR3 nucleotides are TGTGCCAGCAGTTACTCGGGGACAGGGGGAGAGACCCAGTACTTC. The encoded protein is CASSYSGTGGETQYF. V usage is TRBV6-5 and J usage is TRBJ2-5, with 11 bases aligning to TRBD1. Germline V gene lookup returns CDR1 MNHEY and CDR2 SVGAGI. CDR3 length: 15 amino acids. After removal of 0 bases from V and 4 bases from J, the junction contained 1 base not matched to a gene.

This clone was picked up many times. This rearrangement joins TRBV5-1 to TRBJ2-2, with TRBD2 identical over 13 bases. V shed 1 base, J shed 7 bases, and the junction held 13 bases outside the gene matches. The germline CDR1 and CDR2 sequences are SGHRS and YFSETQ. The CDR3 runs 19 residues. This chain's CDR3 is CASSLPLAGGPSKDGELFF. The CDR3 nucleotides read TGCGCCAGCAGCTTGCCACTAGCGGGAGGGCCGAGTAAGGACGGGGAGCTGTTTTTT.

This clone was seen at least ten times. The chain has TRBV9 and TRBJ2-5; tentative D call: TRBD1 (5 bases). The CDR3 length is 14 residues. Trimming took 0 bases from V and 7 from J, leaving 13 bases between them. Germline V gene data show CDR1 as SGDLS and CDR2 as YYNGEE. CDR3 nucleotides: TGTGCCAGCAGCGTAGCCGGCCCCCAGGGGACCCAGTACTTC. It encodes CASSVAGPQGTQYF. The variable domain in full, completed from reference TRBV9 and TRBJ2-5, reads DSGVTQTPKHLITATGQRVTLRCSPRSGDLSVYWYQQSLDQGLQFLIQYYNGEERAKGNILERFSAQQFPDLHSELNLSSLELGDSALYFCASSVAGPQGTQYFGPGTRLLVL.

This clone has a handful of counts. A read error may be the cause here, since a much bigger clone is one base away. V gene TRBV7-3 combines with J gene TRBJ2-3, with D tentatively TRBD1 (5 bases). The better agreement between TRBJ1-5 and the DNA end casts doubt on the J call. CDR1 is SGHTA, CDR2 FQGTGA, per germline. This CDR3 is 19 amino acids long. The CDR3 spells CASSPYTTAWEWGGDTQHF. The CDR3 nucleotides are TGTGCCAGCAGCCCCTATACCACGGCGTGGGAGTGGGGCGGAGATACGCAGCATTTT.

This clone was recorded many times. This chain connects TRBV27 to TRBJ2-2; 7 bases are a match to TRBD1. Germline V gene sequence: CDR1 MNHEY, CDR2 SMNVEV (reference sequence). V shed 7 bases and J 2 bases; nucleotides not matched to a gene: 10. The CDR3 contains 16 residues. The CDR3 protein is CASTEWEGGNTGELFF. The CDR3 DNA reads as TGTGCCAGCACGGAATGGGAAGGGGGCAACACCGGGGAGCTGTTTTTT.

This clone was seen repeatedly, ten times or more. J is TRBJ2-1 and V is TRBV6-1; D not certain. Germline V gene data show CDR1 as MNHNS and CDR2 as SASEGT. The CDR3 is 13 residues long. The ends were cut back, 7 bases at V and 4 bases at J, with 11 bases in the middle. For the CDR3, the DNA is TGTGCCAGCAACTACTTCGCTTACAATGAGCAGTTCTTC. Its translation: CASNYFAYNEQFF.

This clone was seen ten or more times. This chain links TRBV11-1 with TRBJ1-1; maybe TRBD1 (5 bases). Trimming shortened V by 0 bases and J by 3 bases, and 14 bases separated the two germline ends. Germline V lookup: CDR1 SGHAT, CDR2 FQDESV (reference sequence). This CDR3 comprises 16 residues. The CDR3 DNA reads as TGTGCCAGCAGCTTAGCGGTGACAGCAAGGGACACTGAAGCTTTCTTT. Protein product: CASSLAVTARDTEAFF.

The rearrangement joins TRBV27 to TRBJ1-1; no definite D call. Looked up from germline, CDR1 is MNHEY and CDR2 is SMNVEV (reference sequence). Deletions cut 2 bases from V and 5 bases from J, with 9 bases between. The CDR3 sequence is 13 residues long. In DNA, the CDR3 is TGTGCCAGCAGTTTAGGCCCAAGGACTGAAGCTTTCTTT. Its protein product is CASSLGPRTEAFF.

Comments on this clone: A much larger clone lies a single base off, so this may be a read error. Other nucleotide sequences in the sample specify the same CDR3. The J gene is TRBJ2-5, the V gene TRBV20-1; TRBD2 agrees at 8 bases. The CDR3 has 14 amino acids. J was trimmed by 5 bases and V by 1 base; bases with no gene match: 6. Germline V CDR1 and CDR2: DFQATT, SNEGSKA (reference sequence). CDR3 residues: CSARAGGPGETQYF. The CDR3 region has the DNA TGCAGTGCTAGAGCGGGAGGGCCAGGGGAGACCCAGTACTTC.